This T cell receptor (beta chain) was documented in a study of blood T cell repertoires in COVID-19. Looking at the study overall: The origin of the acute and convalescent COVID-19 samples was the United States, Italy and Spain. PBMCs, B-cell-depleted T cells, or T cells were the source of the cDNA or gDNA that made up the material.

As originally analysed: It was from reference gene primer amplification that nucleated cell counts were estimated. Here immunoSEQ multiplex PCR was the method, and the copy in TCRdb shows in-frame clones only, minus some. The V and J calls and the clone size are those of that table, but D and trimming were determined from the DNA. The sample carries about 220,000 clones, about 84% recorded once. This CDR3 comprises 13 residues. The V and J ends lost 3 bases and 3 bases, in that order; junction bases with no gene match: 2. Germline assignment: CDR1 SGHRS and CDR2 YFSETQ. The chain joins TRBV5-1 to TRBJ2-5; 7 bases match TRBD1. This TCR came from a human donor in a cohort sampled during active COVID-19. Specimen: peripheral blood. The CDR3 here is CASSYQGEETQYF. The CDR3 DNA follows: TGCGCCAGCAGCTACCAGGGGGAAGAGACCCAGTACTTC.